Below, 30 T cell receptor beta chains from the same sample are listed, as sequenced in a study of blood T cell repertoires in COVID-19. Repertoires were generated with immunoSEQ multiplex PCR, while TCRdb's copy carries only in-frame clones and drops some. The sample records 260,000 or so clones, 88% being singletons. The sample comprised peripheral blood. The receptor set was obtained from a human donor in a cohort sampled during active COVID-19.

The chain is built from TRBV11-2 and TRBJ2-1, with 14 bases matching TRBD2. The CDR3 covers 15 residues. Germline values: CDR1 SGHAT, CDR2 FQNNGV. V shed 5 bases, J shed 8 bases, and the junction held 5 bases outside the gene matches. DNA of the CDR3: TGTGCCAGCAGCAGCGGGGGACTAGCGGGAGATGAGCAGTTCTTC. Residues: CASSSGGLAGDEQFF.

The chain employs TRBV5-4 and TRBJ2-7; TRBD1 matches 8 bases. After removal of 0 bases from V and 2 bases from J, the junction contained 1 base not matched to a gene. This CDR3 region has 14 residues. Germline V gene sequence: CDR1 SGHNT, CDR2 YYREEE (reference sequence). The DNA of the CDR3 is TGTGCCAGCAGCTTGGACAGGGGGGCCTACGAGCAGTACTTC. This codes for CASSLDRGAYEQYF.

The chain joins TRBV10-3 to TRBJ2-3; 8 bases align to TRBD2. The CDR3 length is 14 residues. The germline CDR1 and CDR2 sequences are ENHRY and SYGVKD. Unmatched junction bases numbered 10, after V lost 11 bases and J lost 3 bases. In nucleotides, the CDR3 is TGTGCCCATTCTGGCGGGGGGCCTACAGATACGCAGTATTTT. The encoded protein is CAHSGGGPTDTQYF.

The V call is TRBV19, the J call TRBJ2-7; weak D call: TRBD2 (6 bases). The ends were cut back, 0 bases at V and 2 bases at J, with 11 bases in the middle. Germline V gene sequence: CDR1 LNHDA, CDR2 SQIVND (reference sequence). This CDR3 has 15 amino acids. CDR3 in DNA: TGTGCCAGTAGTATAGATCCAGGGAGGACCTACGAGCAGTACTTC. Translation gives CASSIDPGRTYEQYF. Looking up the rest from reference TRBV19 and TRBJ2-7 gives the full variable domain: DGGITQSPKYLFRKEGQNVTLSCEQNLNHDAMYWYRQDPGQGLRLIYYSQIVNDFQKGDIAEGYSVSREKKESFPLTVTSAQKNPTAFYLCASSIDPGRTYEQYFGPGTRLTVT.

This chain connects TRBV30 to TRBJ1-6, with a weak D call TRBD1 (6 bases). V was clipped by 2 bases and J by 9 bases, with 14 bases between them. The germline V gene has CDR1 GTSNPN and CDR2 SVGIG (reference sequence). This CDR3 region has 14 residues. This CDR3 reads CAWSQGRSGSPLHF. The CDR3 DNA is TGTGCCTGGAGTCAGGGGCGGTCTGGTTCACCCCTCCACTTT.

In DNA, the CDR3 is TGTGCCACCAGTGGCCTAGCGGGAGGGCCTACAGATACGCAGTATTTT. It codes for CATSGLAGGPTDTQYF. The chain joins TRBV24-1 to TRBJ2-3, with TRBD2 identical over 12 bases. The germline gives CDR1 KGHDR, CDR2 SFDVKD. Trimming removed 5 bases from V and 3 bases from J; junction bases left unmatched: 5. This CDR3 region has 16 residues.

The V gene is TRBV7-2, the J gene TRBJ2-3, with a possible D match to TRBD1 (6 bases). With 3 bases removed from V and 2 bases from J, the gap between germline ends came to 12 bases. This CDR3 has 15 residues. CDR1 and CDR2 (germline): SGHTA, FQGNSA. In DNA form, the CDR3 reads TGTGCCAGCAGCTTGGAAAGGGGGTACACAGATACGCAGTATTTT. This gives the protein CASSLERGYTDTQYF.

The chain carries TRBV28 and TRBJ2-7; D is perhaps TRBD2 (5 bases). The V end was cut by 5 bases, the J end by 4 bases, with 12 bases between. This CDR3 has 13 residues. CDR1 and CDR2 (germline): MDHEN, SYDVKM. Here the CDR3 DNA reads TGTGCCAGCAGTATAGTCTCGGGGTACGAGCAGTACTTC. Its translation: CASSIVSGYEQYF.

V usage is TRBV6-2 or TRBV6-3 and J usage is TRBJ1-2; 11 nucleotides agree with TRBD1. V was pared by 5 bases and J by 3 bases, with 5 bases of the junction left unmatched. This CDR3 is built from 15 residues. In germline, CDR1 is MNHEY, CDR2 SVGEGT. The CDR3 here is CASSRDRGIDYGYTF. CDR3 bases: TGTGCCAGCAGTCGGGACAGGGGGATTGACTATGGCTACACCTTC.

This clone was found a few times. The V and J genes are TRBV4-1 and TRBJ1-5, with no clear D. Germline CDR1 reads MGHRA; CDR2 reads YSYEKL. The CDR3 length is 13 residues. The ends were cut back, 0 bases at V and 5 bases at J, with 5 bases in the middle. This chain's CDR3 is CASSQDPDQPQHF. The CDR3 nucleotides are TGCGCCAGCAGCCAAGATCCGGATCAGCCCCAGCATTTT.

This chain joins TRBV28 and TRBJ1-2; TRBD1 aligns across 7 bases. There are 17 residues in the CDR3. Germline CDR1 and CDR2: MDHEN and SYDVKM. With 6 bases clipped from V and 8 bases from J, the junction kept 21 bases outside the gene matches. In DNA, the CDR3 is TGTGCCAGCAGGACAGCCGGGACAGTCGCATCGCCCTGGGGCTACACCTTC. Its protein is CASRTAGTVASPWGYTF.

CDR3 nucleotide sequence: TGTGCCAGCAGTGAAGGGACAGGGGGCTCACCCCTCCACTTT. It specifies CASSEGTGGSPLHF. The rearrangement links TRBV2 to TRBJ1-6, with 11 bases matching TRBD1. This CDR3 region has 14 residues. Unmatched junction bases numbered 0, after V lost 1 base and J lost 10 bases. The germline V gene encodes CDR1 SNHLY and CDR2 FYNNEI.

The V gene is TRBV30, the J gene TRBJ2-1; 7 bases are shared with TRBD2. The CDR3 runs to 14 residues. CDR1 and CDR2 from the germline V gene are GTSNPN and SVGIG (reference sequence). After removal of 0 bases from V and 4 bases from J, the junction contained 3 bases not matched to a gene. In nucleotides, the CDR3 is TGTGCCTGGAGTGTTCGGCGGGGGTACAATGAGCAGTTCTTC. Its translation is CAWSVRRGYNEQFF.

As for this clone: This sample also contains other DNA sequences that code for the same CDR3. The gene calls are TRBV12-3 or TRBV12-4 and TRBJ2-7, with D possibly being TRBD2 (5 bases). V was clipped by 6 bases and J by 3 bases, with 6 bases between them. The CDR3 has 11 amino acids. CDR3 DNA: TGTGCCAGCAGCCGGGGCTACGAGCAGTACTTC. It translates to CASSRGYEQYF.

The rearrangement joins TRBV7-8 to TRBJ1-2, with 8 bases identical to TRBD1. Germline V gene data show CDR1 as SGHVS and CDR2 as FQNEAQ. This CDR3 region has 17 residues. V lost 4 bases, J lost 0 bases, and 10 bases stayed unmatched. CDR3 coding DNA: TGTGCCAGCAGCTCACGTTGGGGACAGGAGTCTAACTATGGCTACACCTTC. Amino acid sequence: CASSSRWGQESNYGYTF.

This chain connects TRBV5-6 to TRBJ2-2; TRBD2 is a possible D gene (5 bases). The length of the CDR3 is 16 residues. CDR1 is SGHDT and CDR2 is YYEEEE in the germline V gene. With 3 bases removed from V and 0 bases from J, the gap between germline ends came to 12 bases. The CDR3 spells CASSSAGSANTGELFF. As DNA, the CDR3 is TGTGCCAGCAGCTCCGCCGGTAGCGCGAACACCGGGGAGCTGTTTTTT.

The chain links TRBV3-1 (or the pseudogene TRBV3-2) to TRBJ2-3; TRBD2 matches at 10 bases. Losses at the gene ends were 3 bases for V and 6 bases for J; bases not matched to a gene: 0. This CDR3 contains 13 residues. Germline-derived CDR1 and CDR2 are LGHDT and YNNKEL (reference sequence). The CDR3 coding sequence is TGTGCCAGCAGCCAGGGACTAGCGGATACGCAGTATTTT. Protein sequence: CASSQGLADTQYF.

The V and J genes are TRBV24-1 and TRBJ2-1; TRBD1 matches at 7 bases. The CDR3 runs to 16 residues. The V gene's germline CDR1 is KGHDR and CDR2 SFDVKD. V gave up 4 bases and J gave up 0 bases; unmatched junction bases: 5. The CDR3 nucleotides are TGTGCCACCAGTGAGGCGACAGGGAGCTCCTACAATGAGCAGTTCTTC. The encoded protein is CATSEATGSSYNEQFF.

The gene calls are TRBV6-2 or TRBV6-3 and TRBJ1-5; D remains ambiguous. Trimming left V 3 bases short and J 1 base short, with 19 bases between. Germline assignment: CDR1 MNHEY and CDR2 SVGEGT. The CDR3 spans 18 residues. The CDR3 DNA reads as TGTGCCAGCAGTTATCGCGGCAAAGATTCTGGAAGCAATCAGCCCCAGCATTTT. The encoded protein is CASSYRGKDSGSNQPQHF.

The chain combines TRBV30 with TRBJ1-2; possibly TRBD1 for D (5 bases). Trimming pared 3 bases from V and 0 bases from J, leaving 17 bases between. Germline CDR1 and CDR2: GTSNPN and SVGIG (reference sequence). The CDR3 has 16 residues. The CDR3 DNA reads as TGTGCCTGGAGACCTCGGGCCATGGGGCCTAACTATGGCTACACCTTC. Its protein product is CAWRPRAMGPNYGYTF.

The chain employs TRBV4-3 and TRBJ1-4; TRBD1 matches at 7 bases. The CDR3 runs to 17 residues. V was pared by 3 bases and J by 4 bases, with 11 bases of the junction left unmatched. Germline V lookup: CDR1 LGHNA, CDR2 YSLEER. The CDR3 nucleotides read TGCGCCAGCAGCCAGAACCCAAAGGGGGCGCGTAATGAAAAACTGTTTTTT. This codes for CASSQNPKGARNEKLFF.

The chain carries TRBV21-1 and TRBJ2-7; the DNA was not compared with TRBD2, the D call given in the table. TRBV21-1 constitutes a pseudogene. The CDR3 length is 16 residues. This CDR3 reads CASSKGPAEDSYEQYF. For the CDR3, the DNA is TGTGCCAGCAGCAAAGGCCCAGCGGAGGACTCCTACGAGCAGTACTTC.

This chain links TRBV19 with TRBJ2-5; D is perhaps TRBD2 (6 bases). The germline V gene encodes CDR1 LNHDA and CDR2 SQIVND (reference sequence). Trimming stripped 3 bases from V and 5 bases from J, with 13 bases between. The CDR3 has 14 amino acids. The CDR3 DNA follows: TGTGCCAGTAGTATCGGGACTGGTGGGGAGACCCAGTACTTC. It translates to CASSIGTGGETQYF.

The CDR3 DNA is TGTGCCACCAGCAGAGGGCTACCTAGTGAATCACCCCTCCACTTT. It is translated as CATSRGLPSESPLHF. The chain is built from TRBV15 and TRBJ1-6; D not certain. Per germline, CDR1 LNHNV and CDR2 YYDKDF (reference sequence). This CDR3 is built from 15 residues. With 1 base removed from V and 10 bases from J, the gap between germline ends came to 14 bases.

This sequence joins TRBV30 and TRBJ2-2; unclear D gene. Germline CDR1 GTSNPN, CDR2 SVGIG (reference sequence). This CDR3 has 16 residues. V was pared by 0 bases and J by 1 base, with 12 bases between. CDR3 loop: CAWSVLVQLNTGELFF. Here the CDR3 DNA reads TGTGCCTGGAGTGTATTGGTGCAGTTGAACACCGGGGAGCTGTTTTTT.

The V call is TRBV12-3 or TRBV12-4, the J call TRBJ1-5; D is unclear. Trimming shortened V by 3 bases and J by 9 bases, and 12 bases separated the two germline ends. This CDR3 has 13 amino acids. The CDR3 is CASSLGYITPQHF. As DNA, the CDR3 is TGTGCCAGCAGTTTGGGCTATATCACGCCCCAGCATTTT.

V and J are TRBV7-2 and TRBJ1-1; TRBD1 might be the D (5 bases). Deletions cut 1 base from V and 6 bases from J, with 18 bases between. The germline V gene has CDR1 SGHTA and CDR2 FQGNSA. The CDR3 has 16 amino acids. The DNA of the CDR3 is TGTGCCAGCAGCTTAGAGGCTGCGGGGGTCGGGGCTGAAGCTTTCTTT. Residues: CASSLEAAGVGAEAFF.

The V and J genes are TRBV2 and TRBJ2-1, with TRBD2 identical over 9 bases. Germline CDR1 reads SNHLY; CDR2 reads FYNNEI. V dropped 9 bases and J dropped 8; count of bases not matched to a gene: 14. This CDR3 has 15 residues. CDR3 nucleotide sequence: TGTGCCAGTGTCTCCCCCGCGGGGGGGCGCGATGAGCAGTTCTTC. Its protein product is CASVSPAGGRDEQFF.

The V and J genes are TRBV7-2 and TRBJ1-1; 10 nucleotides line up with TRBD1. The CDR3 loop spans 13 amino acids. From germline, CDR1 is SGHTA and CDR2 FQGNSA. The V segment lost 2 bases and the J segment 12 bases; nucleotides outside the gene matches: 6. In DNA, the CDR3 is TGTGCCAGCAGCTTACGATCGGGACAGGGGACTTTCTTT. Encoded protein: CASSLRSGQGTFF.

This chain links TRBV1 with TRBJ1-3. TRBV1 is termed a pseudogene. This CDR3 has 14 residues. CDR3 DNA: TGCACCAGCAGCGCTTGGGGGGTTAGAAACACCATATATTTT. Protein product: CTSSAWGVRNTIYF.